These 2 T cell receptor beta chains were sequenced from one sample in a study of blood T cell repertoires in COVID-19. The data were produced by immunoSEQ multiplex PCR, yet TCRdb's version contains in-frame clones alone and is incomplete. The sample comprises 84,000 or so clones, 83% of which are singletons, and 25% to 30% rests with the top ten. The sequenced sample was peripheral blood. These receptor sequences come from a woman older than 75 with acute or convalescent COVID-19.

This clone came up a few times. The chain joins TRBV7-2 to TRBJ2-7; a weak D match, TRBD2 (6 bases). The CDR3 contains 16 residues. V was clipped by 0 bases and J by 4 bases, with 16 bases between them. The germline gives CDR1 SGHTA, CDR2 FQGNSA. The CDR3 here is CASSLAGGPLPYEQYF. As DNA, the CDR3 is TGTGCCAGCAGCTTAGCCGGGGGACCTCTTCCTTACGAGCAGTACTTC.

The rearrangement uses TRBV27 and TRBJ2-7; possibly TRBD2 for D (7 bases). CDR1 and CDR2 (germline): MNHEY, SMNVEV (reference sequence). The CDR3 is 14 residues long. V lost 5 bases, J lost 2 bases, and 13 bases lay in between. This CDR3 is CASSKRGGPYEQYF. The CDR3, as DNA: TGTGCCAGCAGTAAGAGGGGGGGTCCCTACGAGCAGTACTTC.